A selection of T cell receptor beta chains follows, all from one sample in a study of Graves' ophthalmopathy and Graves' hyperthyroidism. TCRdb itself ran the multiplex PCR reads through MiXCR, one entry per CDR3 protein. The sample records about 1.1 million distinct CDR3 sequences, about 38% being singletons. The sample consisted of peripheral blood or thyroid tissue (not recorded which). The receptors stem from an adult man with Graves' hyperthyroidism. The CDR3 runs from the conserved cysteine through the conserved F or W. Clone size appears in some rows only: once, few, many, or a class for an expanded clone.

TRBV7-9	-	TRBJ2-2	CASSFAGGPPGELFF
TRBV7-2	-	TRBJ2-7	CASSLFGDRTYEQYF
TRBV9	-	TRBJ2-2	CASSATGSHTGELFF
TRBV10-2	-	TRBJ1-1	CASSDSLGDGMNTEAFF
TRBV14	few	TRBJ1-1	CASSQDFGEMAFF
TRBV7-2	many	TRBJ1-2	CASSDRGSYANYGYTF
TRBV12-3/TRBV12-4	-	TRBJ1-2	CASTLKGAYGYTF
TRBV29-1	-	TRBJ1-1	CSGAGGLGDTEAFF
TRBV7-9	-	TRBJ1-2	CASSPAQQGLSGYTF
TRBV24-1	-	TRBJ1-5	CATSGGTGGGMGQPQHF
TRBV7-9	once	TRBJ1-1	CASSSEADPKAFF
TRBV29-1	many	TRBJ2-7	CSVEVRDSYEQYF
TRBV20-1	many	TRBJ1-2	CSARVGPYGYTF
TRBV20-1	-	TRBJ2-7	CSARSLSGGGAAYEQYF
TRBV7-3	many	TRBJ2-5	CASSPGLAGKETQYF
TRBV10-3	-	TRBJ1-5	CATGGNQPQHF
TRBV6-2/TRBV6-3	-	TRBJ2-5	CASRRLQDPYQETQYF
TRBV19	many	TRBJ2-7	CASSLETSFYEQYF
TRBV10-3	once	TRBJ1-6	CAISAGTGGLDSPLHF
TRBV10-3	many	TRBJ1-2	CATPAVRGYTF
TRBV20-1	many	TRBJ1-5	CSAKRGQNNQPQHF